This T cell receptor (beta chain) was sequenced in a study of cytomegalovirus exposure and HLA in healthy donors. Germline V gene data show CDR1 as SQVTM and CDR2 as ANQGSEA. Trimming took off 6 bases at V and 4 bases at J, with 10 bases between the two ends. The CDR3 consists of 12 residues. The PCR had 60 Vbeta and 13 Jbeta primers. Using immunoSEQ multiplex PCR, the repertoire was profiled, and TCRdb retains in-frame clones only, with some absent. This sample has 150,000 to 170,000 clones, with nearly 80% found just once. This clone appeared once. The chain has TRBV29-1 and TRBJ2-1; a possible D gene is TRBD1 (5 bases). The sample consisted of PBMCs. The source is a man aged 25-40 years in good health and CMV-seropositive. Here the CDR3 reads CSVTPGYNEQFF. In DNA, the CDR3 is TGCAGCGTCACTCCAGGGTACAATGAGCAGTTCTTC.